This TCR beta chain was captured by sequencing in a study of alternative splicing in chronic myeloid leukemia remission (dated by TCRdb to the early 2020s). For the study in its entirety: RNA sequencing was used to profile peripheral blood obtained from chronic-phase CML patients at diagnosis and at remission, and the resulting profiles were compared with those of healthy donors. Total RNA was extracted with Trizol from peripheral blood mononuclear cells of diagnosis, remission and control samples. In terms of female/male counts, the diagnosis samples were 11/5, the remission samples were 8/3 and the controls were 2/4. The median age was approximately 50 years at diagnosis, less than 60 at remission and less than 40 for the healthy controls. Study-wide findings and limitations: Blood cell composition differed strongly depending on the timepoint, moving from an enrichment of myeloid progenitors at diagnosis to an enrichment of mature lymphoid cells at remission. Blood cell composition at remission was reconfigured to resemble lymphoid cell-enriched normal controls.

Library prep was done by bulk RNA-seq. The TruSeq Stranded RNA sample prep kit was used to generate libraries of poly-A-enriched mRNA from an input of about 0.92 ug total RNA. Paired-end sequencing was performed on a HiSeq 2500, with each sample sequenced in triplicate. A read length of 125 nucleotides per mate was used for RNA-seq. The authors' pipeline ran thus. Reads were trimmed and aligned to hg38 using STAR v2.7, and quality control was done with FASTQC, RSeQC and multiqc. Salmon 0.14.1 was used to quantify gene expression levels as transcripts per million (TPM). The results of principal component analysis suggested that neither trial, library batch, sequencing batch, treatment regimen nor sex drove the transcriptomic profiles. Once TCRdb had reprocessed the reads, it stored one entry per CDR3 protein sequence and supplied no DNA. The V and J calls come from TCRdb's annotation, not from the publication. A total of 300 to 350 distinct CDR3 sequences appear in this sample, 95% to 98% of them only once. Of the sample, roughly 15% is held by the ten largest clones.

From its cysteine to its phenylalanine, the CDR3 spans 14 amino acids. No DNA sequence is on record. As to this clonotype: Its antigen has not been determined.

Peripheral blood from several healthy donors served as normal controls. The chain uses TRBV23-1 and TRBJ1-2. TRBV23-1 is known as an ORF, though its function is uncertain. The sequencing input was PBMCs. The receptor comes from a person aged 25-55 years in good health. This receptor has the CDR3 CASSQSLEKCGYTF.